This TCR beta chain emerged from a study of shared clonotypes between healthy human individuals. A note on this clone: Its antigen is not identified.

From germline, CDR1 is GTSNPN and CDR2 SVGIG (reference sequence). The CDR3 totals 14 residues. Trimming stripped 1 base from V and 3 bases from J, with 9 bases between. Whole-study findings and limits: Relative to memory subsets, naive subsets generally showed larger estimated richness. Roughly 4.6% of naive CD4 clonotypes were common to several donors. Few donors restricted represented genetic and exposure-history diversity.

Assay execution proceeded at the deep level. Produced via immunoSEQ multiplex PCR; TCRdb's table is partial and in-frame only. The data contain a few million clones, 85% to 95% of them singletons. Specimen: naive CD4+ T cells sorted from blood. Subset here: CD45RA+ positively selected. The chain joins TRBV30 to TRBJ1-4; TRBD1 might be the D (6 bases). This sequence was found in a man aged 18 to 30 in good health. The CDR3, as DNA: TGTGCCTGGAGTGAAGCAGGGGCTAATGAAAAACTGTTTTTT. Encoded protein: CAWSEAGANEKLFF.